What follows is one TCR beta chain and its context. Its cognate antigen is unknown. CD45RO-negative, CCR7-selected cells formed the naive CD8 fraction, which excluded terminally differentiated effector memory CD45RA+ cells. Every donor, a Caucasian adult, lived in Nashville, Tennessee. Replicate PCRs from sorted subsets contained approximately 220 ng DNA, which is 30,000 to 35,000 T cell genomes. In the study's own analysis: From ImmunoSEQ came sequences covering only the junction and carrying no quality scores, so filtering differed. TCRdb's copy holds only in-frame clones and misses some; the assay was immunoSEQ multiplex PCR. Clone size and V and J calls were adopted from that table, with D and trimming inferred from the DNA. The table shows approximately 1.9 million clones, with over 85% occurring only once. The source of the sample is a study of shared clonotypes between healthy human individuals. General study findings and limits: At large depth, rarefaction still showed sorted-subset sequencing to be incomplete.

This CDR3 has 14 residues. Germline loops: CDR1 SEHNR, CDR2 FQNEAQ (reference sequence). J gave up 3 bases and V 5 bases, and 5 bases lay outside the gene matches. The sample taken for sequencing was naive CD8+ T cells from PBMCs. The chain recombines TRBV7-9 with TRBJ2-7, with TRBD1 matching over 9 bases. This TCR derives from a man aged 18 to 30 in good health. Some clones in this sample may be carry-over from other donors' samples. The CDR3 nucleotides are TGTGCCAGCAGCCGCCCGGGACAGGGCTACGAGCAGTACTTC. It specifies CASSRPGQGYEQYF. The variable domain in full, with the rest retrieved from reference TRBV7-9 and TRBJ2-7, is DTGVSQNPRHKITKRGQNVTFRCDPISEHNRLYWYRQTLGQGPEFLTYFQNEAQLEKSRLLSDRFSAERPKGSFSTLEIQRTEQGDSAMYLCASSRPGQGYEQYFGPGTRLTVT.